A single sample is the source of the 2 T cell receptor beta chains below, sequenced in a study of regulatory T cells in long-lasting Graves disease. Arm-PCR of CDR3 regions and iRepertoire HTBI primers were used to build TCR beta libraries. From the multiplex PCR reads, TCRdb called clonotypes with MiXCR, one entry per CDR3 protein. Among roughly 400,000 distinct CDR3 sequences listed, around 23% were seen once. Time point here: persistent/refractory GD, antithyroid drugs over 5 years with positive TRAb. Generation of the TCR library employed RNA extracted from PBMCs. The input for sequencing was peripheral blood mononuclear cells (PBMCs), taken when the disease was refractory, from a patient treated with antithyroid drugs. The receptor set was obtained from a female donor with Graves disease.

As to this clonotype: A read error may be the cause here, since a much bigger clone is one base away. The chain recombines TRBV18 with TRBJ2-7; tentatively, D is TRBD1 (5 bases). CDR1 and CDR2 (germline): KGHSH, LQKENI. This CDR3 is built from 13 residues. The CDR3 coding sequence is TGTACCAGCTCACTTGGACATAACTACGAGCAGTACTTC. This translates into CTSSLGHNYEQYF.

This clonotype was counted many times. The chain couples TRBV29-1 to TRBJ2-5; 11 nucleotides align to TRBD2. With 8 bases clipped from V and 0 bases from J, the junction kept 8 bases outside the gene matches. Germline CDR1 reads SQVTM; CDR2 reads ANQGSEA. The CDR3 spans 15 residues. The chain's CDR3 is CSTWGLAENQETQYF. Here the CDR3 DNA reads TGCAGCACTTGGGGACTAGCGGAAAACCAAGAGACCCAGTACTTC.